This TCR beta chain was captured in a study of T cells in Graves' hyperthyroidism and ophthalmopathy. Overall study results and limits: Among thyroid clonotypes expanded above 0.001, most also appeared in blood.

Looked up from germline, CDR1 is KGHDR and CDR2 is SFDVKD. CDR3 size: 14 residues. The ends were cut back, 11 bases at V and 2 bases at J, with 15 bases in the middle. Researchers defined stable Graves' hyperthyroidism as no ophthalmopathy progression within 18 months. Patients were aged 18 to 65, had disease duration under 2 months, and had newly diagnosed hyperthyroidism. Patients having uncontrolled infection, another autoimmune disease, pregnancy or lactation were not included. From RNA transcripts, TCR beta CDR3 regions were amplified. The HTBI set primed first-round TCR CDR3 RT-PCR. One entry per CDR3 protein, called by TCRdb with MiXCR from the multiplex PCR reads. This table holds 500,000 to 750,000 distinct CDR3 sequences, 46% found once. At least ten counts were recorded for this clonotype. Its target is unknown.

The sequence was collected from a woman aged 18-29 years with Graves' hyperthyroidism. The rearrangement uses TRBV24-1 and TRBJ1-5; no firm D call. Sequences were obtained from peripheral blood or thyroid tissue (not recorded which). CDR3: CAKLEGDGNQPQHF. The CDR3 DNA sequence: TGTGCCAAACTGGAGGGAGATGGCAATCAGCCCCAGCATTTT.